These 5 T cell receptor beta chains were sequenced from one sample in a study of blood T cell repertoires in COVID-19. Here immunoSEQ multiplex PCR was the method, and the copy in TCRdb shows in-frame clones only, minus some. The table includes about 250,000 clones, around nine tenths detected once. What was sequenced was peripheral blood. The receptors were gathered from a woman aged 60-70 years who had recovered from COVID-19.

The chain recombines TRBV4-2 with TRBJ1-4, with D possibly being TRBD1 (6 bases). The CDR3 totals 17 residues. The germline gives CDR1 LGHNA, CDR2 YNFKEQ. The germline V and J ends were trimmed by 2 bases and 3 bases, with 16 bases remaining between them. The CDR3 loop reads CASSQHRDLRANEKLFF. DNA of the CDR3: TGTGCCAGCAGCCAACACAGGGATCTGCGGGCTAATGAAAAACTGTTTTTT.

The DNA of the CDR3 is TGTGCCACCAGCAGAGATCTTTCCGCAGATACGCAGTATTTT. Translating gives CATSRDLSADTQYF. The rearrangement joins TRBV15 to TRBJ2-3; unclear D gene. The CDR3 covers 14 residues. Trimming shortened V by 0 bases and J by 4 bases, and 8 bases separated the two germline ends. CDR1 is LNHNV, CDR2 YYDKDF, per germline (reference sequence).

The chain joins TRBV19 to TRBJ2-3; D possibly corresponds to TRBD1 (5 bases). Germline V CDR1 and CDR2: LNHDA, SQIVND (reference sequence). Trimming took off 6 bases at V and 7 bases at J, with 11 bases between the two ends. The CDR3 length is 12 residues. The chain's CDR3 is CASSLQGYTQYF. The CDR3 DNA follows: TGTGCCAGTAGCCTGCAGGGATATACGCAGTATTTT.

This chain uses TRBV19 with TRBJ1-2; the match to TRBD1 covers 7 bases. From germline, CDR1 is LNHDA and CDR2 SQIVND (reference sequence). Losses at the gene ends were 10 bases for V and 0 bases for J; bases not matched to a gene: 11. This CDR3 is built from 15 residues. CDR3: CATTPTGPANYGYTF. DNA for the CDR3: TGTGCCACCACCCCGACAGGGCCTGCTAACTATGGCTACACCTTC.

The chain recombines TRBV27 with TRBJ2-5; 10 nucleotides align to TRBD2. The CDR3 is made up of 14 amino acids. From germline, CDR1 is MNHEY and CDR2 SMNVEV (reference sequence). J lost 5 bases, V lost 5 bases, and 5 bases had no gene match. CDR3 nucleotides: TGTGCCAGCAGTAGAGCGGGGGGGCGGGAGACCCAGTACTTC. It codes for CASSRAGGRETQYF.